The 27 T cell receptor beta chains presented below share a single source sample, sequenced in a study of blood T cell repertoires in COVID-19 (dated by TCRdb to the early 2020s). Library generation was performed with the immunoSEQ multiplex PCR assay. The source is immuneACCESS, and TCRdb retained only in-frame sequences with V and J called. Part of the clones is not carried over; for the studies checked, unresolved V genes explain less than half of this, and the remainder is unexplained. Present in this sample are approximately 240,000 clones, about 85% of which were seen just once. Roughly 12% of the sample comes from the top ten. The sequenced sample consisted of peripheral blood. The receptor set was obtained from a woman aged 18-29 years who had recovered from COVID-19.

The chain is built from TRBV13 and TRBJ2-7; possibly TRBD2 for D (5 bases). The germline gives CDR1 PRHDT, CDR2 FYEKMQ (reference sequence). Trimming stripped 5 bases from V and 2 bases from J, with 13 bases between. The CDR3 is 14 amino acids. In nucleotides, the CDR3 is TGTGCCAGCAGCCCCTCACGGGGTCCCTACGAGCAGTACTTC. Translating it yields CASSPSRGPYEQYF. The entire variable domain, with the rest obtained from reference TRBV13 and TRBJ2-7, is as follows: AAGVIQSPRHLIKEKRETATLKCYPIPRHDTVYWYQQGPGQDPQFLISFYEKMQSDKGSIPDRFSAQQFSDYHSELNMSSLELGDSALYFCASSPSRGPYEQYFGPGTRLTVT.

This sequence joins TRBV4-3 and TRBJ2-2; TRBD2 agrees at 8 bases. CDR1 LGHNA and CDR2 YSLEER come from the germline V gene. This CDR3 comprises 19 residues. J lost 4 bases, V lost 0 bases, and 13 bases had no gene match. The chain's CDR3 is CASSQDFPAGASGTGELFF. CDR3 coding DNA: TGCGCCAGCAGCCAAGATTTTCCAGCGGGAGCGTCAGGCACCGGGGAGCTGTTTTTT.

A single count supports this clone. V usage is TRBV2 and J usage is TRBJ2-6; TRBD2 matches 7 bases. The CDR3 sequence is 16 residues long. V was clipped by 5 bases and J by 0 bases; unmatched bases: 4. Germline lookup yields CDR1 SNHLY and CDR2 FYNNEI. CDR3 bases: TGTGCCAGCAGTATGGGGAGGGTCTCTGGGGCCAACGTCCTGACTTTC. The encoded protein is CASSMGRVSGANVLTF.

The CDR3 reads CASSYDPGQEGYEQYF. In DNA form, the CDR3 reads TGTGCCAGCAGCTATGACCCGGGACAGGAGGGCTACGAGCAGTACTTC. This rearrangement joins TRBV7-6 to TRBJ2-7; the match to TRBD1 covers 8 bases. The germline V gene has CDR1 SGHVS and CDR2 FNYEAQ. V lost 4 bases to trimming and J lost 3 bases; unmatched junction nucleotides: 11. The CDR3 loop spans 16 amino acids.

This rearrangement joins TRBV5-6 to TRBJ2-1; 15 bases line up with TRBD2. CDR3 length: 15 amino acids. CDR1 SGHDT and CDR2 YYEEEE come from the germline V gene. Trimming took 5 bases from V and 7 from J; bases not matched to a gene: 4. CDR3 protein: CASSWGLAGGNEQFF. The CDR3 DNA follows: TGTGCCAGCAGTTGGGGACTAGCGGGAGGTAATGAGCAGTTCTTC.

This rearrangement joins TRBV7-2 to TRBJ2-5, with D possibly TRBD1 on 5 matching bases. Germline-derived CDR1 and CDR2 are SGHTA and FQGNSA. V was pared by 1 base and J by 9 bases, with 6 bases between. This CDR3 region has 11 residues. In DNA form, the CDR3 reads TGTGCCAGCAGCTTAGACAGGTCCCAGTACTTC. Translation: CASSLDRSQYF.

This chain links TRBV5-1 with TRBJ2-3; TRBD1 aligns across 7 bases. This CDR3 has 17 residues. V lost 5 bases, J lost 2 bases, and 14 bases stayed unmatched. Germline CDR1 is SGHRS and CDR2 is YFSETQ. CDR3 amino acids: CASRYDRDSPNTDTQYF. CDR3 DNA sequence: TGCGCCAGCAGATACGACCGGGACAGCCCTAACACAGATACGCAGTATTTT.

The J gene is TRBJ2-7, the V gene TRBV4-1, with TRBD2 identical over 9 bases. The CDR3 loop spans 15 amino acids. CDR1 MGHRA and CDR2 YSYEKL come from the germline V gene. Trimming removed 1 base from V and 3 bases from J; junction bases left unmatched: 4. CDR3 amino acids: CASSQVAGEHYEQYF. The CDR3 nucleotides are TGCGCCAGCAGCCAAGTAGCGGGAGAACACTACGAGCAGTACTTC.

The V and J genes are TRBV13 and TRBJ2-1; 8 nucleotides match TRBD2. CDR1 and CDR2 from the germline V gene are PRHDT and FYEKMQ (reference sequence). This CDR3 region has 13 residues. Germline trimming cut 9 bases from V and 11 bases from J; bases unmatched to any gene: 12. CDR3 amino acids: CASSPVLAGQQFF. DNA for the CDR3: TGTGCCAGTTCCCCGGTATTAGCGGGACAGCAGTTCTTC.

The chain employs TRBV5-6 and TRBJ2-7, with 7 bases fitting TRBD2. V was clipped by 4 bases and J by 3 bases; unmatched bases: 7. The CDR3 length is 14 residues. Germline V gives CDR1 SGHDT, CDR2 YYEEEE. This CDR3 reads CASSVGLAVYEQYF. DNA of the CDR3: TGTGCCAGCAGCGTGGGCCTAGCGGTCTACGAGCAGTACTTC.

The chain is built from TRBV10-3 and TRBJ2-7; 10 bases are a match to TRBD2. CDR1 is ENHRY and CDR2 is SYGVKD in the germline V gene. The CDR3 consists of 15 residues. J was trimmed by 4 bases and V by 11 bases; bases with no gene match: 14. The CDR3 sequence is CASTHRLSGGYEQYF. CDR3 coding DNA: TGTGCCTCCACCCATCGACTTAGCGGGGGGTACGAGCAGTACTTC.

The rearrangement joins TRBV11-2 to TRBJ2-1, with 12 bases identical to TRBD2. This CDR3 spans 14 amino acids. In germline, CDR1 is SGHAT, CDR2 FQNNGV. Unmatched junction bases numbered 5, after V lost 5 bases and J lost 9 bases. The CDR3 sequence: CASSLLAGGSEQFF. The CDR3 bases are TGTGCCAGCAGCCTCCTAGCGGGAGGGAGTGAGCAGTTCTTC.

V and J are TRBV4-1 and TRBJ2-1, with TRBD1 matching over 9 bases. V lost 3 bases and J lost 6; bases outside the gene matches: 6. The CDR3 covers 15 residues. Germline V lookup: CDR1 MGHRA, CDR2 YSYEKL. CDR3 coding DNA: TGCGCCAGCAGCCACCTGGACAGGGGAGGCAATGAGCAGTTCTTC. This codes for CASSHLDRGGNEQFF.

This chain joins TRBV5-6 and TRBJ1-4; no firm D call. Trimming shortened V by 0 bases and J by 7 bases, and 10 bases separated the two germline ends. This CDR3 region has 14 residues. The V gene's germline CDR1 is SGHDT and CDR2 YYEEEE. The CDR3 DNA is TGTGCCAGCAGCTTGGGACCTGCAGGTGAAAAACTGTTTTTT. Its translation is CASSLGPAGEKLFF.

The V and J genes are TRBV11-2 and TRBJ2-1; 7 bases line up with TRBD2. The CDR3 is 15 residues long. The germline CDR1 and CDR2 sequences are SGHAT and FQNNGV. V dropped 3 bases and J dropped 7; count of bases not matched to a gene: 9. The CDR3 region is CASSFSSGSLNEQFF. DNA of the CDR3: TGTGCCAGCAGCTTTTCTAGCGGCAGCCTTAATGAGCAGTTCTTC.

V gene TRBV30 combines with J gene TRBJ1-2; D uncertain. This CDR3 is 14 amino acids long. Germline V CDR1 and CDR2: GTSNPN, SVGIG (reference sequence). V lost 0 bases, J lost 8 bases, and 16 bases lay in between. This CDR3 reads CAWSVLYSIEGYTF. The CDR3 nucleotides read TGTGCCTGGAGTGTACTATACTCCATAGAAGGCTACACCTTC. Drawing the rest from reference TRBV30 and TRBJ1-2, the complete variable domain is SQTIHQWPATLVQPVGSPLSLECTVEGTSNPNLYWYRQAAGRGLQLLFYSVGIGQISSEVPQNLSASRPQDRQFILSSKKLLLSDSGFYLCAWSVLYSIEGYTFGSGTRLTVV.

The genes are TRBV7-9 and TRBJ2-7; 7 positions match TRBD2. The V segment lost 2 bases and the J segment 2 bases; nucleotides outside the gene matches: 6. This CDR3 has 15 residues. Looked up from germline, CDR1 is SEHNR and CDR2 is FQNEAQ (reference sequence). CDR3 sequence reads: CASSLWGSGPYEQYF. The DNA of the CDR3 is TGTGCCAGCAGCTTATGGGGTAGCGGGCCCTACGAGCAGTACTTC.

The chain couples TRBV4-3 to TRBJ1-2; D possibly corresponds to TRBD1 (5 bases). This CDR3 comprises 14 residues. The germline gives CDR1 LGHNA, CDR2 YSLEER. V was pared by 4 bases and J by 3 bases, with 12 bases between. As DNA, the CDR3 is TGCGCCAGCAGCCCAAGGTCGGGGGACTATGGCTACACCTTC. Its translation is CASSPRSGDYGYTF.

The rearrangement links TRBV19 to TRBJ2-7, with D possibly being TRBD1 (5 bases). The V end lost 0 bases, the J end lost 8 bases, and 8 bases lay between the germline ends. The length of the CDR3 is 12 residues. Germline V gives CDR1 LNHDA, CDR2 SQIVND (reference sequence). CDR3 coding DNA: TGTGCCAGTAGTATAGAACCGGACAAGCAGTACTTC. Translated, it gives CASSIEPDKQYF.

The chain combines TRBV6-5 with TRBJ1-6; TRBD1 agrees at 7 bases. J lost 7 bases, V lost 6 bases, and 6 bases had no gene match. There are 14 residues in the CDR3. The germline V gene has CDR1 MNHEY and CDR2 SVGAGI. Here the CDR3 reads CASRSRDRNSPLHF. In DNA form, the CDR3 reads TGTGCCAGCAGAAGCCGGGACAGAAATTCACCCCTCCACTTT.

This chain connects TRBV4-2 to TRBJ2-3; D might be TRBD1 (6 bases). The V gene lost 4 bases and the J gene lost 0 bases, with 17 bases spanning the gap. The germline gives CDR1 LGHNA, CDR2 YNFKEQ. The CDR3 length is 17 residues. This CDR3 is CASSPLQGGSSTDTQYF. CDR3 DNA sequence: TGTGCCAGCAGCCCACTACAGGGTGGTTCTAGCACAGATACGCAGTATTTT.

The V gene is TRBV2, the J gene TRBJ1-1, with TRBD1 identical over 7 bases. V was clipped by 7 bases and J by 5 bases; unmatched bases: 7. This CDR3 is 13 amino acids long. CDR1 is SNHLY and CDR2 is FYNNEI in the germline V gene. DNA for the CDR3: TGTGCCAGCACTCGACAGGGAAAGACTGAAGCTTTCTTT. Translating gives CASTRQGKTEAFF.

This CDR3 is CASSEFSPVGYTF. The DNA for the CDR3 is TGTGCCAGCAGTGAATTTTCCCCCGTGGGCTACACCTTC. This chain connects TRBV25-1 to TRBJ1-2; D uncertain. Germline-derived CDR1 and CDR2 are MGHDK and SYGVNS. Deletions cut 1 base from V and 8 bases from J, with 11 bases between. CDR3 length: 13 amino acids.

The chain carries TRBV5-6 and TRBJ1-2; a weak D match, TRBD1 (6 bases). Trimming left V 4 bases short and J 3 bases short, with 13 bases between. Germline lookup yields CDR1 SGHDT and CDR2 YYEEEE. The CDR3 has 14 residues. DNA of the CDR3: TGTGCCAGCAGCCCTTCCGGACAGTACTATGGCTACACCTTC. Protein sequence: CASSPSGQYYGYTF.

The chain links TRBV12-2 to TRBJ2-1; whether TRBD1, the table's D call, matches the DNA was not checked. TRBV12-2 is a documented pseudogene. This CDR3 is built from 15 residues. In nucleotides, the CDR3 is TGTGCAAGTCGCCCTGACAGGGGACTCTACAATGAGCAGTTCTTC. It yields the protein CASRPDRGLYNEQFF.

V usage is TRBV19 and J usage is TRBJ1-5, with D possibly being TRBD1 (5 bases). V dropped 8 bases and J dropped 4 bases, with 15 bases sitting between them. The germline gives CDR1 LNHDA, CDR2 SQIVND (reference sequence). This CDR3 is 14 amino acids long. The CDR3 loop reads CASLGPGSNQPQHF. For the CDR3, the DNA is TGTGCCAGTTTAGGCCCAGGGTCGAATCAGCCCCAGCATTTT.

V is TRBV30 and J is TRBJ1-5; TRBD1 matches at 7 bases. J gave up 2 bases and V 1 base, and 8 bases lay outside the gene matches. Germline CDR1 GTSNPN, CDR2 SVGIG (reference sequence). The CDR3 has 16 residues. As DNA, the CDR3 is TGTGCCTGGAGTGCCGGGACAGCCTCTGGCAATCAGCCCCAGCATTTT. As protein: CAWSAGTASGNQPQHF.